This TCR beta chain was sequenced for a study of T-cell reconstitution after alpha-beta-depleted transplantation in children (dated by TCRdb to the mid-2010s). In the study overall: Using TCR repertoire profiling, the study quantitatively followed how T-cell immune reconstitution unfolded in children after TCRalphabeta/CD19-depleted allogeneic hematopoietic cell transplantation. The paper as a whole reports these results and caveats: About two months after transplant, the apparently early recovery of alphabetaT-cell counts reportedly depended on just several hundred clones that had expanded rapidly and came from non-depleted graft cells. In some patients, the high TCRbeta diversity seen at day 60 was put down to recipient T cells and intrathymic progenitors that had survived conditioning. The frequencies of hyperexpanded clones fell over the following months, and after one year, T-cell counts and TCRbeta diversity were mostly attributed to newly produced T cells.

This sample's treatment or condition label indicates: allogeneic hematopoietic cell transplantation with graft depleted of TCRalphabeta T cells and CD19 B cells. TCRalphabeta/CD19-depleted allogeneic hematopoietic cell grafts were given to the transplant recipients, all of whom were children. Points on this clonotype: Its antigen has not been determined. It has no much larger one-base neighbor in the sample; base qualities were not kept.

The receptor library was made with PCR. Sequencing was carried out with an Illumina HiSeq 2500. TCR libraries were prepared with molecular barcoding, using unique molecular identifiers to normalize TCRbeta repertoire quantification. TCRdb cleaned the public reads at Q25 with fastp, built clones with MiXCR and kept in-frame beta chains. Each entry is one CDR3 protein sequence, shown with its most common DNA and genes. This sample comprises about 70,000 distinct CDR3 sequences, approximately 11% of them detected only once. The ten largest account for roughly an eighth of the sample. CDR1 and CDR2 were assigned from the germline V gene as MNHEY and SVGEGT. V ends up 6 bases short and J 0 bases short, with an unmatched junction base count of 6. The CDR3 sequence holds 15 residues, the cysteine and phenylalanine included. Just CDR3 DNA is preserved here, 45 bases in frame from base 1.

In this chain, TRBV6-2 or TRBV6-3 is recombined with TRBJ2-7, with 9 bases matching TRBD2. This TCR was sampled from a boy between 10 and 17 years old with acute myeloid leukemia, due to receive a stem cell transplant. The starting material was PBMCs, obtained before TCRalphabeta/CD19-depleted stem cell transplant. The sequenced DNA: TGTGCCAGCAGAGTAGCGGGAGAGAGCTCCTACGAGCAGTACTTC. Its protein reads: CASRVAGESSYEQYF.